Described below is a single TCR beta chain sequence and its context. What antigen it recognizes has not been identified. Base qualities are not at hand, and no much larger clone is one base apart. From a lookup of the germline V gene (reference sequence), CDR1 and CDR2 are MNHNY and SVGAGI. The CDR3 goes from the cysteine to the phenylalanine over 14 residues. Only CDR3 DNA is held: 42 bases, read in frame from base 1. Between the V and J ends, shortened by 5 bases and 4 bases respectively, the junction contains 14 bases. Library preparation employed the immunoSEQ multiplex PCR assay. TCRdb provides this immuneACCESS table in a form limited to in-frame rearrangements. Some clones are lacking; in checked studies, under half of them reflect an unresolved V gene, and why the rest are absent is not known. This sample is represented by about 47,000 clones; around nine tenths of them were singletons. The ten most abundant clones make up approximately 0.82% of the sample.

Starting 14 to 28 days after the autologous transplant, patients began checkpoint therapy, which included ipilimumab at 1 mg/kg intravenously on day 1 of selected weeks. Nivolumab was given at 3 mg/kg intravenously on day 1 of weeks 1, 4, 7, 10, and every two weeks through week 26. This was a Phase Ib clinical trial that tested ipilimumab plus nivolumab, given as combined checkpoint inhibition, for consolidation following autologous stem cell transplantation. The sample comes from a study of ipilimumab plus nivolumab after autologous stem cell transplantation (dated by TCRdb to the early 2020s). Some background on the complete study: A median of roughly five ipilimumab doses and eight or nine nivolumab doses was received by trial patients. The myeloma cohort included high-risk transplant-naive patients and patients relapsing within 3 years of a first autologous transplant. The trial enrolled patients with high-risk diffuse large B cell lymphoma, mature T cell lymphoma, or multiple myeloma undergoing autologous transplant. The intent-to-treat population of the trial was made up of 35 to 40 patients.

Here is what the overall study found, with its caveats: The authors stated that profiles of the T cell receptor repertoire, regulatory T cell phenotype and gut microbiota provided a biologic rationale for studying this approach further. The authors concluded that combined checkpoint inhibition appeared tolerable when used as consolidation after transplant.

The sequenced sample was PBMCs, obtained in a trial of ipilimumab plus nivolumab as post-transplant consolidation. This clonotype was sampled from a male donor with multiple myeloma. The chain joins TRBV6-6 to TRBJ1-1; the D gene is possibly TRBD1, with 6 bases matching. DNA sequence: TGTGCCAGCAGTCTAAACTACAGGGTCACTGAAGCTTTCTTT. This encodes CASSLNYRVTEAFF.